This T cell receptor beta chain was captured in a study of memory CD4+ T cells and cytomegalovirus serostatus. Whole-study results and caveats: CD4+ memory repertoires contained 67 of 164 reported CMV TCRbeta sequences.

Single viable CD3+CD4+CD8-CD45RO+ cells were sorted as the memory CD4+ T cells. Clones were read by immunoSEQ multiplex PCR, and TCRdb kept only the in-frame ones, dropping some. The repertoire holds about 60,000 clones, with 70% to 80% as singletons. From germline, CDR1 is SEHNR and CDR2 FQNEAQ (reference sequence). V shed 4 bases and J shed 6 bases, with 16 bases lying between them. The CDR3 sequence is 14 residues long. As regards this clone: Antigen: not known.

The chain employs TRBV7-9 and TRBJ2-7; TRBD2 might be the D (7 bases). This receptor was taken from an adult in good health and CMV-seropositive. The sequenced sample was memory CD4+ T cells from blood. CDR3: CASSSLGGGGEQYF. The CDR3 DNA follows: TGTGCCAGCAGCTCCTTGGGCGGGGGCGGCGAGCAGTACTTC.